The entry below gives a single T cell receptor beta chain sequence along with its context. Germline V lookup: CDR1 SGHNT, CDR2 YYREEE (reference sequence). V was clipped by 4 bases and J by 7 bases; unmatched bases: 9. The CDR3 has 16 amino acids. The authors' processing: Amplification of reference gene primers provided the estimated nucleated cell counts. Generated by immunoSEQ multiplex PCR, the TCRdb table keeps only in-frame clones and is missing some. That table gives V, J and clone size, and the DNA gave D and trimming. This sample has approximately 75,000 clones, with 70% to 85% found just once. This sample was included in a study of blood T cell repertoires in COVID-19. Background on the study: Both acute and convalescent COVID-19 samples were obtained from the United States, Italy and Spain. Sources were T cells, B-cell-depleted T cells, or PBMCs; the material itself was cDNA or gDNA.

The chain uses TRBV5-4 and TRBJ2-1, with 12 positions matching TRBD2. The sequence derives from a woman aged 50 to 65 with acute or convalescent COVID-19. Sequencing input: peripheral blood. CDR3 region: CASSTTPSGRGNEQFF. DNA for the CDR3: TGTGCCAGCAGCACCACCCCTAGCGGGAGGGGGAATGAGCAGTTCTTC.